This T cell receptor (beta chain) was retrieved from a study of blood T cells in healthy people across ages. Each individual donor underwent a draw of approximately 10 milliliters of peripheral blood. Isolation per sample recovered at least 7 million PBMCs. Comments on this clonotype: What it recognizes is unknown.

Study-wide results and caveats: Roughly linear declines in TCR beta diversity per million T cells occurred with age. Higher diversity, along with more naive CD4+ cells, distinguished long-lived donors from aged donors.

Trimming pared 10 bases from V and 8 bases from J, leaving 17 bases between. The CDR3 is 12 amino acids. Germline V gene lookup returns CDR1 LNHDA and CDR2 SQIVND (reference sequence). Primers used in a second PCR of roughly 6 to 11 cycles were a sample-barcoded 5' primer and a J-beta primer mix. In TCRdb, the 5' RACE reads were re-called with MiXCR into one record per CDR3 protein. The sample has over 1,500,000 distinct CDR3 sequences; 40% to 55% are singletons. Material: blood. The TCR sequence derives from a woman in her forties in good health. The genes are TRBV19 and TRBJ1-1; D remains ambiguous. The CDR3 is CATSGLLREAFF. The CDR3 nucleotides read TGTGCCACCTCAGGACTGCTCAGAGAAGCTTTCTTT.